The 25 T cell receptor beta chains reported below all come from one sample, sequenced in a study of cytomegalovirus exposure and HLA in healthy donors. The PCR had 60 Vbeta and 13 Jbeta primers. Profiling relied on immunoSEQ multiplex PCR, and the TCRdb table lists in-frame clones only, not all of them. The sample consists of roughly 140,000 clones, over 75% of them appearing once. Sequenced input: PBMCs. These TCRs come from a woman aged 25 to 45 in good health and CMV-seronegative.

This clone appeared once. V usage is TRBV18 and J usage is TRBJ1-1, with D hard to call. This CDR3 is built from 16 residues. With 2 bases removed from V and 2 bases from J, the gap between germline ends came to 15 bases. CDR1 and CDR2 (germline): KGHSH, LQKENI. CDR3 sequence (DNA): TGTGCCAGCTCACCAGCGGTTGGAAAAATCAACACTGAAGCTTTCTTT. Translation: CASSPAVGKINTEAFF.

The rearrangement uses TRBV30 and TRBJ1-4; D is ambiguous. CDR3 length: 13 residues. Germline CDR1 GTSNPN, CDR2 SVGIG (reference sequence). V was cut by 5 bases and J by 7 bases, with 14 bases left in between. The CDR3 region is CAWEPGRGEKLFF. The CDR3, as DNA: TGTGCCTGGGAACCAGGCCGGGGTGAAAAACTGTTTTTT.

The chain links TRBV5-1 to TRBJ1-2; D may be TRBD1 (6 bases). Trimming removed 4 bases from V and 12 bases from J, with 16 bases in between. Germline V gene sequence: CDR1 SGHRS, CDR2 YFSETQ. This CDR3 contains 12 residues. Written as DNA, the CDR3 is TGCGCCAGCAGCCTAGCCGGGGGGGGCCACACCTTC. This sequence encodes CASSLAGGGHTF. Looking up the rest from reference TRBV5-1 and TRBJ1-2 gives the full variable domain: KAGVTQTPRYLIKTRGQQVTLSCSPISGHRSVSWYQQTPGQGLQFLFEYFSETQRNKGNFPGRFSGRQFSNSRSEMNVSTLELGDSALYLCASSLAGGGHTFGSGTRLTVV.

This chain uses TRBV29-1 with TRBJ2-1; maybe TRBD2 (5 bases). The germline V gene has CDR1 SQVTM and CDR2 ANQGSEA. The ends were cut back, 7 bases at V and 2 bases at J, with 12 bases in the middle. This CDR3 region has 13 residues. CDR3 loop: CSASSGTYNEQFF. CDR3 coding DNA: TGCAGCGCCTCCTCCGGGACCTACAATGAGCAGTTCTTC.

The chain carries TRBV5-6 and TRBJ2-5; D is undetermined. This CDR3 is built from 13 residues. Trimming cost V 2 bases and J 4 bases, with 9 bases left between them. CDR1 and CDR2 (germline): SGHDT, YYEEEE. As DNA, the CDR3 is TGTGCCAGCAGCTTTTGGCACGCAGAGACCCAGTACTTC. Its protein is CASSFWHAETQYF. Full variable domain (remainder filled in from reference TRBV5-6 and TRBJ2-5): DAGVTQSPTHLIKTRGQQVTLRCSPKSGHDTVSWYQQALGQGPQFIFQYYEEEERQRGNFPDRFSGHQFPNYSSELNVNALLLGDSALYLCASSFWHAETQYFGPGTRLLVL.

The gene calls are TRBV6-1 and TRBJ2-5; a weak D match, TRBD1 (6 bases). Germline values: CDR1 MNHNS, CDR2 SASEGT. CDR3 length: 12 residues. With 2 bases removed from V and 6 bases from J, the gap between germline ends came to 7 bases. The CDR3 here is CASSERGKTQYF. The DNA of the CDR3 is TGTGCCAGCAGTGAAAGGGGGAAGACCCAGTACTTC.

This sequence joins TRBV5-1 and TRBJ1-2; D perhaps matches TRBD1 (5 bases). Germline loops: CDR1 SGHRS, CDR2 YFSETQ. This CDR3 has 16 amino acids. V was shortened by 3 bases and J by 0 bases, with 15 bases between the two germline ends. CDR3 DNA: TGCGCCAGCAGCTCCAGGGTGGACACAGCTAACTATGGCTACACCTTC. Residues: CASSSRVDTANYGYTF.

The V call is TRBV20-1, the J call TRBJ2-1; TRBD1 matches 7 bases. The CDR3 length is 11 residues. The ends lost 7 bases at V and 7 bases at J; junction bases unmatched: 4. Germline V gives CDR1 DFQATT, CDR2 SNEGSKA (reference sequence). CDR3 sequence (DNA): TGCAGTGGAGAGGGGGCGAATGAGCAGTTCTTC. Translating gives CSGEGANEQFF.

The chain joins TRBV6-1 to TRBJ2-1, with 12 bases that match TRBD2. CDR1 and CDR2 (germline): MNHNS, SASEGT. V was clipped by 2 bases and J by 4 bases; unmatched bases: 3. The CDR3 sequence is 16 residues long. CDR3 region: CASSEFGTSGYNEQFF. CDR3 DNA sequence: TGTGCCAGCAGTGAATTTGGGACTAGCGGGTACAATGAGCAGTTCTTC.

This clone was seen once. The chain uses TRBV11-2 and TRBJ2-3; 7 nucleotides align to TRBD1. The CDR3 consists of 15 residues. The V gene end was trimmed by 0 bases and the J gene end by 2 bases; junction bases not matched to a gene: 2. CDR1 is SGHAT and CDR2 is FQNNGV in the germline V gene. The CDR3 DNA sequence: TGTGCCAGCAGCTTAGAAGGGACAGACACAGATACGCAGTATTTT. This encodes CASSLEGTDTDTQYF.

This clone was observed a few times. The chain couples TRBV6-5 to TRBJ2-5, with D possibly matching TRBD2 (6 bases). The CDR3 has 13 amino acids. Germline V gene lookup returns CDR1 MNHEY and CDR2 SVGAGI. With 2 bases removed from V and 4 bases from J, the gap between germline ends came to 8 bases. This CDR3 reads CASSYPGGETQYF. The CDR3 DNA is TGTGCCAGCAGTTACCCCGGGGGAGAGACCCAGTACTTC.

The gene calls are TRBV15 and TRBJ2-1; D is undetermined. Germline CDR1 is LNHNV and CDR2 is YYDKDF (reference sequence). The CDR3 sequence is 14 residues long. V lost 0 bases and J 5 bases, leaving 8 bases between the germline ends. In DNA form, the CDR3 reads TGTGCCACCAGCAGAGATTTATCAGACAATGAGCAGTTCTTC. It codes for CATSRDLSDNEQFF.

This sequence joins TRBV5-4 and TRBJ1-2, with 8 bases matching TRBD1. The germline gives CDR1 SGHNT, CDR2 YYREEE (reference sequence). V lost 4 bases to trimming and J lost 7 bases; unmatched junction nucleotides: 9. The CDR3 has 14 amino acids. The CDR3 DNA reads as TGTGCCAGCAGCGCCCACAGGGGGGATTTTGGCTACACCTTC. This translates into CASSAHRGDFGYTF.

This chain links TRBV5-1 with TRBJ1-1; 9 bases agree with TRBD1. Per germline, CDR1 SGHRS and CDR2 YFSETQ. J lost 4 bases, V lost 3 bases, and 7 bases had no gene match. The CDR3 length is 15 residues. CDR3: CASSSGQGGSTEAFF. In DNA, the CDR3 is TGCGCCAGCAGCTCGGGACAGGGAGGGAGCACTGAAGCTTTCTTT.

The chain links TRBV7-3 to TRBJ2-5, with TRBD2 matching over 10 bases. V lost 5 bases to trimming and J lost 1 base; unmatched junction nucleotides: 10. The CDR3 covers 17 residues. CDR1 is SGHTA and CDR2 is FQGTGA in the germline V gene. The CDR3 region has the DNA TGTGCCAGCAGCCTTCCAAGCGGGGGGGGGACCCAAGAGACCCAGTACTTC. It encodes CASSLPSGGGTQETQYF.

V and J are TRBV6-1 and TRBJ2-6, with D unresolved. Looked up from germline, CDR1 is MNHNS and CDR2 is SASEGT. The CDR3 is made up of 13 amino acids. V lost 8 bases and J 0 bases, leaving 5 bases between the germline ends. The CDR3 sequence: CASHTSGANVLTF. CDR3 DNA: TGTGCCAGCCACACCTCTGGGGCCAACGTCCTGACTTTC.

This clone has just a few counts. The chain employs TRBV7-3 and TRBJ2-3; the D gene is possibly TRBD1 (5 bases). CDR1 is SGHTA, CDR2 FQGTGA, per germline. V gave up 5 bases and J gave up 3 bases, with 15 bases separating them. CDR3 length: 15 residues. The CDR3, as DNA: TGTGCCAGCAGCGCCGAAGGGGCTAGGACAGATACGCAGTATTTT. Translation: CASSAEGARTDTQYF. Full variable domain (remainder filled in from reference TRBV7-3 and TRBJ2-3): GAGVSQTPSNKVTEKGKYVELRCDPISGHTALYWYRQSLGQGPEFLIYFQGTGAADDSGLPNDRFFAVRPEGSVSTLKIQRTERGDSAVYLCASSAEGARTDTQYFGPGTRLTVL.

The V gene is TRBV6-6, the J gene TRBJ2-1, with D unclear. The CDR3 extends over 13 amino acids. Deletions cut 2 bases from V and 2 bases from J, with 4 bases between. The germline V gene has CDR1 MNHNY and CDR2 SVGAGI (reference sequence). The CDR3 here is CASSYTAYNEQFF. CDR3 in DNA: TGTGCCAGCAGTTACACGGCCTACAATGAGCAGTTCTTC.

The sample holds a few counts of this clone. V usage is TRBV5-1 and J usage is TRBJ2-7; D might be TRBD1 (6 bases). The V and J ends lost 4 bases and 1 base respectively, with 9 bases between them. CDR3 length: 13 residues. From germline, CDR1 is SGHRS and CDR2 YFSETQ. CDR3: CASSIGTSYEQYF. The CDR3 bases are TGCGCCAGCAGCATTGGGACATCCTACGAGCAGTACTTC.

V gene TRBV18 combines with J gene TRBJ2-7, with 7 nucleotides matching TRBD1. The CDR3 is made up of 14 amino acids. Losses at the gene ends were 6 bases for V and 0 bases for J; bases not matched to a gene: 5. Germline V gene data show CDR1 as KGHSH and CDR2 as LQKENI. Written as DNA, the CDR3 is TGTGCCAGCTCCCCCGGGACAGACTCCTACGAGCAGTACTTC. It encodes CASSPGTDSYEQYF.

This chain uses TRBV18 with TRBJ2-6, with 8 bases lining up with TRBD1. The V segment lost 6 bases and the J segment 4 bases; nucleotides outside the gene matches: 11. Looked up from germline, CDR1 is KGHSH and CDR2 is LQKENI. This CDR3 is 17 amino acids long. The CDR3 sequence is CASSVGQGAYGANVLTF. The CDR3 bases are TGTGCCAGCTCCGTTGGACAGGGTGCTTACGGGGCCAACGTCCTGACTTTC.

The rearrangement joins TRBV2 to TRBJ2-5, with a weak D call TRBD2 (6 bases). The V gene's germline CDR1 is SNHLY and CDR2 FYNNEI. Trimming took off 6 bases at V and 1 base at J, with 15 bases between the two ends. The CDR3 contains 15 residues. The CDR3, as DNA: TGTGCCAGCAGACAGACACGGGGGACCCAAGAGACCCAGTACTTC. This gives the protein CASRQTRGTQETQYF.

The gene calls are TRBV2 and TRBJ1-2, with 7 bases aligning to TRBD1. The CDR3 length is 12 residues. J lost 6 bases, V lost 6 bases, and 4 bases had no gene match. Germline loops: CDR1 SNHLY, CDR2 FYNNEI. The CDR3 DNA is TGTGCCAGCAGGGGTCAGGGGGATGGCTACACCTTC. Protein: CASRGQGDGYTF.

V usage is TRBV10-3 and J usage is TRBJ2-1, with TRBD2 matching over 8 bases. J gave up 7 bases and V 3 bases, and 5 bases lay outside the gene matches. The CDR3 is 14 amino acids. CDR1 is ENHRY and CDR2 is SYGVKD in the germline V gene. CDR3 residues: CAISETGGRNEQFF. The CDR3 nucleotides read TGTGCCATCAGTGAAACGGGGGGGCGGAATGAGCAGTTCTTC.

The chain couples TRBV6-1 to TRBJ2-5; 8 bases match TRBD2. Germline CDR1 and CDR2: MNHNS and SASEGT. The CDR3 sequence is 16 residues long. V lost 4 bases to trimming and J lost 1 base; unmatched junction nucleotides: 8. Here the CDR3 reads CASSGYSGATQETQYF. CDR3 nucleotides: TGTGCCAGCAGTGGGTATAGCGGGGCTACCCAAGAGACCCAGTACTTC.